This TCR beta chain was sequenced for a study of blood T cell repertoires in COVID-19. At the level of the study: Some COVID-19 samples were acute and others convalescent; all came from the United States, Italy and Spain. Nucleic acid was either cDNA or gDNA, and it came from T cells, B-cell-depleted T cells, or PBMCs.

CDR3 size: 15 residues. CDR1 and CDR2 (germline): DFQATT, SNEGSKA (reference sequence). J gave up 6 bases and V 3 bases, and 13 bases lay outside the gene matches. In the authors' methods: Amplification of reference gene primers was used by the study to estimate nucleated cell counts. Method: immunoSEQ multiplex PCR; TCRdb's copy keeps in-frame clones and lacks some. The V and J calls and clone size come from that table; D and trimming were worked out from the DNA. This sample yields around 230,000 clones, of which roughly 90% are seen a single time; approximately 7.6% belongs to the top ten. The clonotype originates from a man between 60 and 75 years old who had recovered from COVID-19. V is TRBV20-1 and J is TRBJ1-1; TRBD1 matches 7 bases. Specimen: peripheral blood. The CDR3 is CSASDRQGRGAEAFF. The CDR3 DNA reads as TGCAGTGCTAGTGACCGACAGGGCCGGGGAGCTGAAGCTTTCTTT.